The T cell receptor (beta chain) under discussion was sequenced for a study of OX40 agonist ivuxolimab in advanced cancers. General notes on the study: Ivuxolimab, which targeted the costimulatory receptor OX40 (CD134), was an agonistic, fully human IgG2 monoclonal antibody. Intravenous ivuxolimab was administered to patients every 2 weeks at six dose levels: 0.01, 0.1, 0.3, 1.5, 3 and 10 mg/kg. Prior anti-PD-1, anti-PD-L1 or anti-CTLA-4 therapy was permitted, and checkpoint inhibitors had been received by about two fifths of dose-escalation patients. Of the approximately 53 patients in dose escalation, about 20 had hepatocellular carcinoma, about 15 had melanoma, 9 had renal cell carcinoma and 9 had head and neck cancer. A male proportion of around 80% and a mean age of approximately 61 years, ranging from roughly 23 to 85, were recorded for the dose-escalation cohort. Peripheral TCRbeta sequencing was intended to test whether TCR sequence diversity was altered and clonal T-cell expansion was caused by ivuxolimab. Partial responses were achieved by three dose-escalation patients, of whom one had hepatocellular carcinoma and two had cutaneous melanoma. The paper describes the monotherapy dose-escalation part (N of about 47 patients) of the phase I trial of ivuxolimab. Broader findings and caveats from the paper: At doses of 0.1 to 3.0 mg/kg, clonal expansion of both CD4+ and CD8+ blood T cells was observed from baseline to week 6. After ivuxolimab, expanded clones were on average more numerous among CD8+ T cells than among CD4+ T cells. The antigen specificity of the peripheral T cells that underwent clonal expansion was not determined. Low levels of normalized T-cell clonal expansion were also seen in some patients who did not respond. In partial responders in the 0.1-3.0 mg/kg groups, normalized peripheral clonal expansion was found to be among the lowest, especially among CD8+ T cells.

Patients with a history of autoimmune disease or receiving systemic immunosuppression were excluded from the trial. Peripheral blood for TCR sequencing was collected from all dose cohorts at baseline, on cycle 4 day 1, and on cycle 7 day 1. Samples were obtained from an open-label, multicenter, first-in-human phase I dose-escalation trial of ivuxolimab. Adults with locally advanced or metastatic head and neck squamous cell, hepatocellular, melanoma or renal cell carcinoma were enrolled in the trial. Before TCR sequencing, CD4+ T cells and CD8+ T cells were sorted from peripheral blood as separate populations. Genomic DNA was extracted from sorted cells for sequencing of the TCRbeta CDR3 region. The immunoSEQ Assay was used for sequencing of TCRbeta CDR3 regions. In its TCRdb copy, this immuneACCESS table keeps in-frame sequences only and misses some clones. Where compared with another copy, unresolved V genes explain less than half of these, and the others have no known cause. The sample table holds tens of thousands of clones, of which 60% to 80% were seen once. The top ten constitute roughly 26% of the sample.

Worth noting for this clone: The antigen this receptor binds is unknown. No base-level quality is on record; no much larger clone is a single base apart.

V and J lose 5 bases and 4 bases, and a span of 18 bases separates them. CDR1 is given as MNHEY and CDR2 as SMNVEV, both from the germline V gene (reference sequence). Counted from cysteine to phenylalanine, this CDR3 has 15 amino acids. The read is trimmed to its CDR3 DNA, 45 bases read in frame from base 1. The rearranged segments are TRBV27 and TRBJ2-7; matching of 6 bases hints at TRBD1 as the D gene. The sequence derives from an adult with an advanced solid tumor such as melanoma, head and neck, liver or kidney cancer. The material sequenced was CD4+ or CD8+ T cells sorted from blood, taken in a trial of the OX40 agonist ivuxolimab. Read as DNA, the sequence is TGTGCCAGCAGTGTACTACAGGGTCCGAGGTACGAGCAGTACTTC. Its coded protein is CASSVLQGPRYEQYF.